This T cell receptor (beta chain) was identified during a study of blood T cell repertoires in COVID-19. Looking at the study overall: Researchers got acute and convalescent COVID-19 samples from the United States, Italy and Spain. From T cells, B-cell-depleted T cells, or PBMCs came the material, which was cDNA or gDNA.

Germline V CDR1 and CDR2: SQVTM, ANQGSEA. The CDR3 runs 13 residues. Trimming removed 7 bases from V and 6 bases from J, with 18 bases in between. In the authors' methods: Amplified reference gene primers provided the basis for estimating nucleated cell counts. Libraries were prepared by immunoSEQ multiplex PCR; TCRdb keeps only in-frame clonotypes and omits some of them. That table is the source of V, J and clone size, and D and trimming were worked out from the DNA. In the table there are around 120,000 clones, approximately 82% of which are singletons. Sequencing was carried out using peripheral blood. V usage is TRBV29-1 and J usage is TRBJ1-2; weak D call: TRBD1 (6 bases). This receptor was taken from a man in his sixties or seventies with active or convalescent COVID-19. CDR3 DNA: TGCAGCGCTGGCCAGGGGCCCTCGGATGGCTACACCTTC. Protein: CSAGQGPSDGYTF.